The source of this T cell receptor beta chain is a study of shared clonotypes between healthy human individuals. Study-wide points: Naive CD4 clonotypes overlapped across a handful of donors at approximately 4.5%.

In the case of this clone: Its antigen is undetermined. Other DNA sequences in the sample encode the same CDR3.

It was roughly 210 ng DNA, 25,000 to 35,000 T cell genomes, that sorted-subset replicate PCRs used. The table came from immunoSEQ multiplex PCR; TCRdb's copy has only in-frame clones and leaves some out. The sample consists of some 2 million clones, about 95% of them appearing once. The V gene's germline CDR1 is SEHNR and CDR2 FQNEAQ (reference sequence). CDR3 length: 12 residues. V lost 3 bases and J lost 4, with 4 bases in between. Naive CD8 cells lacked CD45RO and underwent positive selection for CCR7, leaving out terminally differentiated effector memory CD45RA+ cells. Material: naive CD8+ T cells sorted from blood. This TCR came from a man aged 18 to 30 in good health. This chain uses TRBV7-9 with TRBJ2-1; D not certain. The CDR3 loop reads CASSLGYNEQFF. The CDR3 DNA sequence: TGTGCCAGCAGCTTGGGGTACAATGAGCAGTTCTTC.